The rows below give T cell receptor beta chains drawn from one sample of a study of shared clonotypes between healthy human individuals. Profiled with immunoSEQ multiplex PCR; TCRdb holds only in-frame clones, not every one. The sample carries about 2 million clones, roughly 94% recorded once. The sequenced material came from naive CD4+ T cells sorted from blood. These TCRs come from a man between 18 and 29 years old in good health. CDR3s include the opening cysteine and the closing phenylalanine or tryptophan. Each record gives: V gene, D gene, clone size, J gene, CDR3 DNA, CDR3 protein. The D gene is left open where the match is weak. Only part of the rows carry a size: once, few, many, or a class if the clone is expanded.

>TRBV7-2|TRBD2|once|TRBJ2-1
TGTGCCAGCAGCTTAGGGGGACTAGCGGGAGGTTTTGAGCAGTTCTTC
CASSLGGLAGGFEQFF
>TRBV11-2|TRBD1|.|TRBJ2-7
TGTGCCAGCAGCTCCGACAGGGGCAGGGAGCAGTACTTC
CASSSDRGREQYF
>TRBV6-5|.|.|TRBJ1-2
TGTGCCAGCACCAACGGGGGGGGCTACACCTTC
CASTNGGGYTF
>TRBV5-6|.|.|TRBJ2-5
TGTGCCAGCAGCTTGGGGCGGCGGGGAGAGACCCAGTACTTC
CASSLGRRGETQYF
>TRBV11-2|.|.|TRBJ2-5
TGTGCCAGCAGCTTAGGTACAGGGCCCCCGGGGACCCAGTACTTC
CASSLGTGPPGTQYF
>TRBV2|TRBD1|.|TRBJ1-4
TGTGCCAGCAGTGAGGGGACAGTTAATGAAAAACTGTTTTTT
CASSEGTVNEKLFF
>TRBV10-3|.|.|TRBJ2-5
TGTGCCATCTCCGGGGGAGGCCAAGAGACCCAGTACTTC
CAISGGGQETQYF
>TRBV18|.|once|TRBJ2-6
TGTGCCAGCTCCCGAACTACTGGGGCCAACGTCCTGACTTTC
CASSRTTGANVLTF
>TRBV7-8|.|.|TRBJ2-7
TGTGCCAGCAGCTCTGACGGACTCTACGAGCAGTACTTC
CASSSDGLYEQYF
>TRBV5-1|.|.|TRBJ2-2
TGCGCCAGCAGCGCTCAGGGGAGCGGGGAGCTGTTTTTT
CASSAQGSGELFF
>TRBV11-2|.|.|TRBJ2-7
TGTGCCAGCAGCACCCGACAGAGCCACTCCTACGAGCAGTACTTC
CASSTRQSHSYEQYF
>TRBV6-5|.|.|TRBJ2-5
TGTGCCAGGACTAGAAGGTGGGTACAAGAGACCCAGTACTTC
CARTRRWVQETQYF
>TRBV18|.|once|TRBJ2-1
TGTGCCAGCTCACCGGGAGGACAGTTAGGGAATGAGCAGTTCTTC
CASSPGGQLGNEQFF
>TRBV30|.|.|TRBJ1-2
TGTGCCTGGAGTGGAGAGGGCAACTATGGCTACACCTTC
CAWSGEGNYGYTF
>TRBV28|TRBD1|.|TRBJ2-7
TGTGCCAGCAGGGGGACAGCCGATAACTACGAGCAGTACTTC
CASRGTADNYEQYF
>TRBV11-2|.|.|TRBJ2-5
TGTGCCAGCAGCCCCTGGGAAGAGACCCAGTACTTC
CASSPWEETQYF
>TRBV15|.|.|TRBJ1-5
TGTGCCACCAGCAGAGATTGGAGCAATCAGCCCCAGCATTTT
CATSRDWSNQPQHF
>TRBV28|.|.|TRBJ2-5
TGTGCCAGCAGTTTGGTAGGGGCCCAGTACTTC
CASSLVGAQYF
>TRBV9|.|.|TRBJ2-2
TGTGCCAGCAGCCGCCCCGGGACCAACACCGGGGAGCTGTTTTTT
CASSRPGTNTGELFF
>TRBV7-9|.|.|TRBJ1-1
TGTGCCAGCAGCCTAGAATGGTCCGCTGAAGCTTTCTTT
CASSLEWSAEAFF
>TRBV27|TRBD2|.|TRBJ2-1
TGTGCCAGCAGTAGAGAACTCCGGGGCGGGAGGCGCAATGAGCAGTTCTTC
CASSRELRGGRRNEQFF
>TRBV7-9|.|.|TRBJ1-4
TGTGCCAGCAGAGTCCCTGGCAAATCTGAAAAACTGTTTTTT
CASRVPGKSEKLFF
>TRBV28|.|.|TRBJ2-2
TGTGCCAGCAGCCAATGGACCGGGGAGCTGTTTTTT
CASSQWTGELFF
>TRBV10-3|TRBD2|once|TRBJ2-1
TGTGCCATCAGACCGGGACTAGCGGGAGACAAGGAGTTCTTC
CAIRPGLAGDKEFF
>TRBV5-1|.|once|TRBJ2-5
TGCGCCAGCAGCTTGAATGAGGGGGAGACCCAGTACTTC
CASSLNEGETQYF
>TRBV19|.|.|TRBJ2-1
TGTGCCAGTAGTATACCGACAGGTTCGGGATTAGCTGAGCAGTTCTTC
CASSIPTGSGLAEQFF
>TRBV23-1|.|.|TRBJ2-2
TGCGCCAGCAGTCAATGGGGCCCCGAACCCGGGGAGCTGTTTTTT
CASSQWGPEPGELFF
>TRBV5-1|.|.|TRBJ2-3
TGCGCCAGCAGCTTGCTGGGGCGCCTTGGGGATACGCAGTATTTT
CASSLLGRLGDTQYF
>TRBV28|TRBD1|.|TRBJ1-2
TGTGCCAGCAGTTCCCCAACCTCCAGGGACAGGGGTAAATATGGCTACACCTTC
CASSSPTSRDRGKYGYTF
>TRBV25-1|.|.|TRBJ2-5
TGTGCCAGCAGTGAATACGGGGGTAAAGGCGTGACCCAGTACTTC
CASSEYGGKGVTQYF
>TRBV4-1|TRBD1|.|TRBJ1-2
TGCGCCAGCAGCCAAGATCAGGGGGTTAACTATGGCTACACCTTC
CASSQDQGVNYGYTF
>TRBV28|.|.|TRBJ1-2
TGTGCCAGCAGTTGGGGGACGACAGTGTATGGCTACACCTTC
CASSWGTTVYGYTF
>TRBV18|.|.|TRBJ2-2
TGTGCCAGCTCACCTAAGCCCCCCGTGGCTACCTTCACCGGGGAGCTGTTTTTT
CASSPKPPVATFTGELFF
>TRBV2|TRBD1|.|TRBJ2-7
TGTGCCAGCAGAGCGACAGGGGCCTACGAGCAGTACTTC
CASRATGAYEQYF
>TRBV6-5|TRBD1|.|TRBJ1-2
TGTGCCAGCAGTTACTCGACAGGGTACTATGGCTACACCTTC
CASSYSTGYYGYTF
>TRBV6-5|.|.|TRBJ2-7
TGTGCCAGCAAGGACTGGGGCGGGAAGCGCGAGCAGTACTTC
CASKDWGGKREQYF
>TRBV4-1|.|.|TRBJ1-1
TGCGCCAGCAGCCAAGGACAGGTGAACACTGAAGCTTTCTTT
CASSQGQVNTEAFF
>TRBV30|.|.|TRBJ1-5
TGTGCCTGGAGCAGAGAATTTGGGACAACCGGAGGTTATAGCAATCAGCCCCAGCATTTT
CAWSREFGTTGGYSNQPQHF
>TRBV29-1|.|.|TRBJ2-7
TGCAGCGTCCTACTGCGCGGGGTCTACGAGCAGTACTTC
CSVLLRGVYEQYF
>TRBV2|.|once|TRBJ2-3
TGTGCCAGCAGTGGATTGACGGGAGCGATTAGCACAGATACGCAGTATTTT
CASSGLTGAISTDTQYF
>TRBV5-6|.|.|TRBJ2-7
TGTGCCAGCAGCTTTGCCGGGGAAGTGACTAAGTACTTC
CASSFAGEVTKYF
>TRBV4-3|TRBD1|.|TRBJ1-6
TGCGCCAGCAGCGTTCGGACAGGGGATTCACCCCTCCACTTT
CASSVRTGDSPLHF
>TRBV18|.|.|TRBJ2-5
TGTGCCAGCTCACCCGCCCCTCAAGAGACCCAGTACTTC
CASSPAPQETQYF
>TRBV19|TRBD2|.|TRBJ2-5
TGTGCCAGTAGTTTGGGACTAGCGGATCAAGAGACCCAGTACTTC
CASSLGLADQETQYF
>TRBV7-9|TRBD1|once|TRBJ1-4
TGTGCCAGCAGCTTGGGAGACAGGGACGGAGAAAAACTGTTTTTT
CASSLGDRDGEKLFF